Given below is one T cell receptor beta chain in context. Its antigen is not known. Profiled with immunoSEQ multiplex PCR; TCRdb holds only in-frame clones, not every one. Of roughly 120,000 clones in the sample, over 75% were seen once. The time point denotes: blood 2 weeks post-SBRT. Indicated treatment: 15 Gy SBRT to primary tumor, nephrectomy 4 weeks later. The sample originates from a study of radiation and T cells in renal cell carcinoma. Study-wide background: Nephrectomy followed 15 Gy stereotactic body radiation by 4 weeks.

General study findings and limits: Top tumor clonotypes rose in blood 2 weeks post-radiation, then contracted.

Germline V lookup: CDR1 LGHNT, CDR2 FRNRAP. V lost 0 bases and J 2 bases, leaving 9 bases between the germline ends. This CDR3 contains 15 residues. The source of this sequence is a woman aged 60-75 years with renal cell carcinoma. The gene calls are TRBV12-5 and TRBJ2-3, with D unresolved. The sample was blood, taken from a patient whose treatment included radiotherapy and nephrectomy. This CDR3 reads CASGLVQAITDTQYF. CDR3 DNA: TGTGCTAGTGGTTTGGTGCAGGCTATCACAGATACGCAGTATTTT.